A single sample gave rise to the 3 T cell receptor beta chains below, sequenced in a study of post-analysis software for immune sequencing data. Study-level results: About five TRBV segments, including TRBV5-6, TRBV5-1 and TRBV20-1, were more frequent in patients than controls.

The antigens for these receptors are not known. cDNA libraries for TCR beta contained unique molecular identifiers. MiXCR, applied by TCRdb to the PCR reads, yields one record per CDR3 protein. The data contain 600,000 to 700,000 distinct CDR3 sequences, 59% of them seen just once; the ten biggest clones take up roughly 10%. Sequenced input: blood. The receptors were gathered from a girl aged 2-9 years with multiple sclerosis.

The chain is built from TRBV5-1 and TRBJ2-1; either TRBD1 or TRBD2 may fit D (5 bases each). Germline V lookup: CDR1 SGHRS, CDR2 YFSETQ. Trimming removed 7 bases at V and 2 bases at J, with 13 bases between. This CDR3 region has 14 residues. The DNA of the CDR3 is TGCGCCAGCGCCGGGACGGGGACCTACAATGAGCAGTTCTTC. Amino acids: CASAGTGTYNEQFF.

This clonotype was found once. This chain uses TRBV5-1 with TRBJ1-2; tentatively, D is TRBD1 (6 bases). The germline CDR1 and CDR2 sequences are SGHRS and YFSETQ. The CDR3 is made up of 13 amino acids. Trimming cost V 1 base and J 8 bases, with 12 bases left between them. The CDR3 DNA reads as TGCGCCAGCAGCTTGCAGGGGCGCGGCGGCTACACCTTC. Its protein is CASSLQGRGGYTF.

This sequence joins TRBV20-1 and TRBJ2-7; maybe TRBD2 (6 bases). The CDR3 length is 13 residues. V lost 3 bases to trimming and J lost 7 bases, with 16 bases between them. The germline V gene has CDR1 DFQATT and CDR2 SNEGSKA (reference sequence). The chain's CDR3 is CSASPSRDSEQYF. In DNA, the CDR3 is TGCAGTGCTAGCCCATCCCGGGACTCTGAGCAGTACTTC.